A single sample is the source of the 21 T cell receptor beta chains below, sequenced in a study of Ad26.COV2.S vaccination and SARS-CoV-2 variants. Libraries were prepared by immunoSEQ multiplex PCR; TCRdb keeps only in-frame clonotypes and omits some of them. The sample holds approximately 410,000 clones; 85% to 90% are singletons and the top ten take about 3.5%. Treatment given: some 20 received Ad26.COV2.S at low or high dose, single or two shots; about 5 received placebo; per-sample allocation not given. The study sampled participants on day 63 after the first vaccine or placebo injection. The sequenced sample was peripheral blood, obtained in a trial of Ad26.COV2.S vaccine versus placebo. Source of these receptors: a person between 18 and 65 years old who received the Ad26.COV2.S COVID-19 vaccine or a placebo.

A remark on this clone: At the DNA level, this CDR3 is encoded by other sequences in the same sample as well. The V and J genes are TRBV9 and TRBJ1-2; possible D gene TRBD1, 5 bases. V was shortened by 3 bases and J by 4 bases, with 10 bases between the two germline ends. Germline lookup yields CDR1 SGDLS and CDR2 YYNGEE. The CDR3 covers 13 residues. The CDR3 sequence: CASSAGGGYGYTF. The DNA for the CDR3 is TGTGCCAGCAGCGCCGGGGGGGGCTATGGCTACACCTTC.

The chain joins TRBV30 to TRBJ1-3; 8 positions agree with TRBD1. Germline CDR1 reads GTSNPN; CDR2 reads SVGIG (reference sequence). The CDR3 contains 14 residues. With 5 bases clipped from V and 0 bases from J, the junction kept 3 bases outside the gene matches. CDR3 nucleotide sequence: TGTGCCTGGGGACAGGGCTACTCTGGAAACACCATATATTTT. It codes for CAWGQGYSGNTIYF.

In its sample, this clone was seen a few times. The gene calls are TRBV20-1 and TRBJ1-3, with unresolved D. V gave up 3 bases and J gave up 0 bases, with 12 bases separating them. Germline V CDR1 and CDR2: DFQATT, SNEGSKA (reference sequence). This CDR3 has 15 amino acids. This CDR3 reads CSASGAAFSGNTIYF. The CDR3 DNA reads TGCAGTGCTAGTGGCGCAGCCTTCTCTGGAAACACCATATATTTT.

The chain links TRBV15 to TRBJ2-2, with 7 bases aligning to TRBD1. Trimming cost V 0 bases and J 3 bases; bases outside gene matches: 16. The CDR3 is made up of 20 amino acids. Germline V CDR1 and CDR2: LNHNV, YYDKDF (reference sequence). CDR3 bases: TGTGCCACCAGCAGAGATCCTACCTCCAGGGACAGACCGGACACCGGGGAGCTGTTTTTT. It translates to CATSRDPTSRDRPDTGELFF. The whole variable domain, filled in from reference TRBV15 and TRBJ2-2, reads DAMVIQNPRYQVTQFGKPVTLSCSQTLNHNVMYWYQQKSSQAPKLLFHYYDKDFNNEADTPDNFQSRRPNTSFCFLDIRSPGLGDTAMYLCATSRDPTSRDRPDTGELFFGEGSRLTVL.

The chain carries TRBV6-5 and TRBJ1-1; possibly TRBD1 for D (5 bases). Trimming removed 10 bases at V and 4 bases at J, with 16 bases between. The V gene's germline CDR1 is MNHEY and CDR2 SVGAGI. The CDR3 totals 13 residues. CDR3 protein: CATNPGGSTEAFF. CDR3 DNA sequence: TGTGCCACCAACCCGGGGGGGAGCACTGAAGCTTTCTTT.

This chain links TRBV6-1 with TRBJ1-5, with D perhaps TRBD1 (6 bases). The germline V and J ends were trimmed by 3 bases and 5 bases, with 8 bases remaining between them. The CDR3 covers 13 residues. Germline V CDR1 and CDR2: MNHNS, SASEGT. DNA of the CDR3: TGTGCCAGCAGTGAGAACAGGGATCAGCCCCAGCATTTT. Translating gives CASSENRDQPQHF.

This CDR3 reads CASSQDRWDRVVNTEAFF. In DNA, the CDR3 is TGCGCCAGCAGCCAAGATCGTTGGGACAGGGTAGTAAACACTGAAGCTTTCTTT. The chain combines TRBV4-1 with TRBJ1-1; 9 bases match TRBD1. This CDR3 is built from 18 residues. Germline lookup yields CDR1 MGHRA and CDR2 YSYEKL. The J segment lost 2 bases and the V segment lost 0 bases, leaving 10 bases of the junction unmatched.

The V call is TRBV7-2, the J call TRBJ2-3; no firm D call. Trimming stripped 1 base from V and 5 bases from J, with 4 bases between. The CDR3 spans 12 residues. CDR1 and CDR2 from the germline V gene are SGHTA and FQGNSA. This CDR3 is CASSLGLDTQYF. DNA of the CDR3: TGTGCCAGCAGCTTAGGACTAGATACGCAGTATTTT.

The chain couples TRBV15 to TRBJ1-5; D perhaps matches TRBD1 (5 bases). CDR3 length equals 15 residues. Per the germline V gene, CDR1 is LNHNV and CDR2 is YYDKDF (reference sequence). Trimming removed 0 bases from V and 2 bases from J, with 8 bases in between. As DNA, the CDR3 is TGTGCCACCAGCAGAGACCGACAGCGCAATCAGCCCCAGCATTTT. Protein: CATSRDRQRNQPQHF.

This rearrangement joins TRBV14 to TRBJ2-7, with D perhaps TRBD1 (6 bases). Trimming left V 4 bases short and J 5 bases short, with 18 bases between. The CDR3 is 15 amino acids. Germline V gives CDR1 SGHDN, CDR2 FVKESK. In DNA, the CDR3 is TGTGCCAGCAGCCGAGGGACATGGGGCAGGGACGAGCAGTACTTC. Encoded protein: CASSRGTWGRDEQYF.

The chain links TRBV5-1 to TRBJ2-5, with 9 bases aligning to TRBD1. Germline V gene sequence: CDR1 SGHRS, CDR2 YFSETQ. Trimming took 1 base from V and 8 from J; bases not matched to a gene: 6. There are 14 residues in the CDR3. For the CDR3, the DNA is TGCGCCAGCAGCTTGCGGGACAGGGACCCTACCCAGTACTTC. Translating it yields CASSLRDRDPTQYF.

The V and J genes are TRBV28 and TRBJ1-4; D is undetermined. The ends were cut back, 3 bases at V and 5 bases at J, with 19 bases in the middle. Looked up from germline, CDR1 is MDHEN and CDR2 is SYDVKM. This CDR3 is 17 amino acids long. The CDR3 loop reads CASSFGLGYKLNEKLFF. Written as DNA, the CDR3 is TGTGCCAGCAGTTTTGGGTTGGGGTATAAACTCAATGAAAAACTGTTTTTT.

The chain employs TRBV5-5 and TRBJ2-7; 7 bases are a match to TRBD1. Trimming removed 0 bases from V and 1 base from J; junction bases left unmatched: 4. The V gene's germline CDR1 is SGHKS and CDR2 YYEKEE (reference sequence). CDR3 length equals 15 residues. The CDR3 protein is CASSLVPGGSYEQYF. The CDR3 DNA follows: TGTGCCAGCAGCTTGGTCCCAGGGGGTTCCTACGAGCAGTACTTC.

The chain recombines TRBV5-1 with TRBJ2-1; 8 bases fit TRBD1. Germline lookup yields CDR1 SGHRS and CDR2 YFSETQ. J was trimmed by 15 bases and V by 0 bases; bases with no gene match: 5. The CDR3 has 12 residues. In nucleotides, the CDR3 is TGCGCCAGCAGCTTGGAGGACAGGGTGACGTTCTTC. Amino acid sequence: CASSLEDRVTFF.

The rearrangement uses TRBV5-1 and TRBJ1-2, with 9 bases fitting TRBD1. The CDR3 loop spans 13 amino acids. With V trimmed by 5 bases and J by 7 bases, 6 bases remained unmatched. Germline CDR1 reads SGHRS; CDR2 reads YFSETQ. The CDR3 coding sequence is TGCGCCAGCAGGGGACAGACAGGGGGTGGCTACACCTTC. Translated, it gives CASRGQTGGGYTF.

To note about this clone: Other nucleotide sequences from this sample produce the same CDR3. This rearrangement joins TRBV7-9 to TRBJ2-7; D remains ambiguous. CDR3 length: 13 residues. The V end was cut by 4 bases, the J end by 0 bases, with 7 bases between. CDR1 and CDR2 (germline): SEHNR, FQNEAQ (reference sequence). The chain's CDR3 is CASSSRDSYEQYF. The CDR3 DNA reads TGTGCCAGCAGCTCCAGAGACTCCTACGAGCAGTACTTC.

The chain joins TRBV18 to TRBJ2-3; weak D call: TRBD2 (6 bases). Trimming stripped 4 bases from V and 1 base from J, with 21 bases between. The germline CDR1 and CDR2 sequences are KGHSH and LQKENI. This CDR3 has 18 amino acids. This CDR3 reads CASSRYRSWRERTDTQYF. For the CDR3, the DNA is TGTGCCAGCTCACGGTACAGGTCTTGGAGGGAGCGCACAGATACGCAGTATTTT.

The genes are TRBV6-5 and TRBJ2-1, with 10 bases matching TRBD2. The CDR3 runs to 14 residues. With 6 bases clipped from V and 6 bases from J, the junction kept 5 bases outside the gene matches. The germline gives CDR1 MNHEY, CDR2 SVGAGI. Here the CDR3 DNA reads TGTGCCAGCAGGGTAGCGGGGGGAACCAATGAGCAGTTCTTC. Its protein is CASRVAGGTNEQFF.

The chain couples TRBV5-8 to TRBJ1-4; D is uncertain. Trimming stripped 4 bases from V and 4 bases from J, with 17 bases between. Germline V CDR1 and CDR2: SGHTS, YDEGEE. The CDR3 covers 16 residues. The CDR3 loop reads CASSVRLGVRNEKLFF. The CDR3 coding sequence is TGTGCCAGCAGCGTGCGACTGGGAGTGCGTAATGAAAAACTGTTTTTT.

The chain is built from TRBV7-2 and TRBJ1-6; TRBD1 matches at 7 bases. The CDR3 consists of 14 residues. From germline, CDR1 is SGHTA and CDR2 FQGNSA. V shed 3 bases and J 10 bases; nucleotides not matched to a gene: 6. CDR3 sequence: CASSLEGTASPLHF. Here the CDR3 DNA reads TGTGCCAGCAGCTTGGAAGGGACAGCGTCACCCCTCCACTTT. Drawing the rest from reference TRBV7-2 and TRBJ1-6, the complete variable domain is GAGVSQSPSNKVTEKGKDVELRCDPISGHTALYWYRQSLGQGLEFLIYFQGNSAPDKSGLPSDRFSAERTGGSVSTLTIQRTQQEDSAVYLCASSLEGTASPLHFGNGTRLTVT.

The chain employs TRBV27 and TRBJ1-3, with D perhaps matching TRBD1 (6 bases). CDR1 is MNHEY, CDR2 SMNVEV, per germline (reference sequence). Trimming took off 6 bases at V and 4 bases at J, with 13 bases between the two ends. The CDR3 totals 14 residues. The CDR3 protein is CASRGGLTGNTIYF. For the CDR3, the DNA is TGTGCCAGCAGGGGGGGGCTCACAGGAAACACCATATATTTT.